These T cell receptor beta chains were read from a single sample in a study of technical replicates of blood from a few donors. Using immunoSEQ multiplex PCR, the repertoire was profiled, and TCRdb retains in-frame clones only, with some absent. The sample contains around 89,000 clones, 90% to 95% of which appear only once. Sequencing input: T cells isolated from PBMCs. These receptor sequences come from a human donor in good health. The CDR3 runs from the conserved cysteine through the conserved F or W. The order of the fields is V gene, J gene, D gene, CDR3 DNA, CDR3 protein. A D gene is named only where the DNA matches it firmly.

v_call: TRBV7-8; j_call: TRBJ2-1; d_call: NA; cdr3_nt: TGTGCCAGCAGCCCGAAGACACTAGGTGAGCAGTTCTTC; cdr3_aa: CASSPKTLGEQFF
v_call: TRBV6-5; j_call: TRBJ2-3; d_call: NA; cdr3_nt: TGTGCCAGCAGTCGGACTGTTTGGCTCGTGGATACGCAGTATTTT; cdr3_aa: CASSRTVWLVDTQYF
v_call: TRBV6-5; j_call: TRBJ2-6; d_call: NA; cdr3_nt: TGTGCCAGCAACTCCCCGGGCTCTGGGGCCAACGTCCTGACTTTC; cdr3_aa: CASNSPGSGANVLTF
v_call: TRBV2; j_call: TRBJ2-3; d_call: NA; cdr3_nt: TGTGCCAGCAGTGAGACCCTTGGTGGAGGGCTAGATACGCAGTATTTT; cdr3_aa: CASSETLGGGLDTQYF
v_call: TRBV9; j_call: TRBJ2-7; d_call: NA; cdr3_nt: TGTGCCAGCAGCGTGGCCCCCGGGGTTATCTACGAGCAGTACTTC; cdr3_aa: CASSVAPGVIYEQYF
v_call: TRBV29-1; j_call: TRBJ2-7; d_call: TRBD2; cdr3_nt: TGCAGCGTTAGGCTCGGGGGGACCTACGAGCAGTACTTC; cdr3_aa: CSVRLGGTYEQYF
v_call: TRBV19; j_call: TRBJ2-7; d_call: NA; cdr3_nt: TGTGCCACTCCACAGGGCTACGAGCAGTACTTC; cdr3_aa: CATPQGYEQYF
v_call: TRBV6-4; j_call: TRBJ1-2; d_call: TRBD1; cdr3_nt: TGTGCCAGCAGTGACGGACAGGCGGGGAATGGCTACACCTTC; cdr3_aa: CASSDGQAGNGYTF
v_call: TRBV9; j_call: TRBJ2-3; d_call: NA; cdr3_nt: TGTGCCAGCAGCCCCCAGGGTAGCCGCACAGATACGCAGTATTTT; cdr3_aa: CASSPQGSRTDTQYF
v_call: TRBV5-4; j_call: TRBJ1-5; d_call: NA; cdr3_nt: TGTGCCAGCAGCTTGGGACTTAATCAGCCCCAGCATTTT; cdr3_aa: CASSLGLNQPQHF
v_call: TRBV19; j_call: TRBJ2-6; d_call: NA; cdr3_nt: TGTGCCAGTAGTGCACCAAGGAGCTCTGGGGCCAACGTCCTGACTTTC; cdr3_aa: CASSAPRSSGANVLTF